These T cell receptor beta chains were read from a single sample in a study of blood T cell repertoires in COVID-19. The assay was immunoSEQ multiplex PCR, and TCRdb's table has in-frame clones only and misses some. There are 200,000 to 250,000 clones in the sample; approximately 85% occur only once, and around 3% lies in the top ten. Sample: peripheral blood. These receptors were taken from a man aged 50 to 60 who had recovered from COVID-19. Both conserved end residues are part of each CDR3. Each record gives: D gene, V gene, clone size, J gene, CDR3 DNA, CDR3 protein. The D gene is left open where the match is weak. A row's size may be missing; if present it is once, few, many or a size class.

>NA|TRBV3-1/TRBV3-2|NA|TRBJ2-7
TGTGCCAGCAGCCAACGACTTCCAGCGGAGGACTACGAGCAGTACTTC
CASSQRLPAEDYEQYF
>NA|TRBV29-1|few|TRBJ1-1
TGCAGCGTCGCGGATACGAACACTGAAGCTTTCTTT
CSVADTNTEAFF
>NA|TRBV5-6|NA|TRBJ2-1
TGTGCCAGCAGCTTCGACAACTACAATGAGCAGTTCTTC
CASSFDNYNEQFF
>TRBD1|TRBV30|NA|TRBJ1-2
TGTGCCTGGAGTCGTGACAGGGTTGGCTACACCTTC
CAWSRDRVGYTF
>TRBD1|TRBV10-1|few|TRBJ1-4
TGCGCCAGCAGTAGACAGGGAAATGAAAAACTGTTTTTT
CASSRQGNEKLFF
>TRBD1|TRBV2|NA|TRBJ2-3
TGTGCCAGCAGTGGACGGACAGGTACAGATACGCAGTATTTT
CASSGRTGTDTQYF
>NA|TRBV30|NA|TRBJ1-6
TGTGCCTGGAGTCTCATCCGGTCGAGCTCCTATAATTCACCCCTCCACTTT
CAWSLIRSSSYNSPLHF
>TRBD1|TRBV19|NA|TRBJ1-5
TGTGCCAGTAGTATGGACAGGGCCCATCAGCCCCAGCATTTT
CASSMDRAHQPQHF
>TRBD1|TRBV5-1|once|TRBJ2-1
TGCGCCAGCAGCCTAACCACAGGGGCAAACTACAATGAGCAGTTCTTC
CASSLTTGANYNEQFF
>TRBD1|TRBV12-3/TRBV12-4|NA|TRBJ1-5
TGTGCCAGCAGGGACAGGGGGAAACAGCCCCAGCATTTT
CASRDRGKQPQHF
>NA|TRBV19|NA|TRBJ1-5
TGTGCCAGTAGTATAGGGCAAGGCAATCAGCCCCAGCATTTT
CASSIGQGNQPQHF
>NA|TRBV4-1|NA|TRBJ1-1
TGCGCCAGCAGCCAAGATGGGGGACAAAAGACCCGGACTGAAGCTTTCTTT
CASSQDGGQKTRTEAFF